This T cell receptor (beta chain) was identified in a study of response to subunit inactivated influenza vaccine (dated by TCRdb to the late 2010s). Background for the entire study: The study used deep quantitative T cell receptor repertoire profiling to track responses to a trivalent subunit inactivated influenza vaccine. The full study reports these points: The authors suggested that each seasonal influenza vaccination may recruit only a limited number of new T cells.

V and J lose 5 bases and 4 bases, and a span of 8 bases separates them. In the germline V gene, CDR1 corresponds to SGDLS and CDR2 to YYNGEE. From cysteine to phenylalanine, the CDR3 is 12 amino acids long. CDR3 DNA is the only sequence kept; it has 36 bases, read in frame from the first base. This clonotype was recorded many times. The antigen it binds to is not known. The sample holds no much larger clone one base away, and base qualities are not on file. Library creation used RT-PCR. The instrument was an Illumina HiSeq 2500. In TCRdb, the public reads were trimmed at Q25 with fastp and aligned with MiXCR, with productive beta chains retained. Identical CDR3 protein sequences are pooled into one entry, listed with their most common genes and DNA. The sample table holds around 470,000 distinct CDR3 sequences, of which approximately 7.2% were seen once. The ten most abundant clones make up around 14% of the sample.

Recombination connected TRBV9 to TRBJ2-3, with an unclear D gene assignment. Specimen: PBMCs from blood, collected less than 30 months after vaccination. The clonotype originates from a man in his fifties or sixties who received an inactivated influenza vaccine. Donor details come from another sample of the same person, matched by shared clones. The CDR3 is CASREVADTQYF. The sequenced DNA is TGTGCCAGCAGAGAAGTCGCAGATACGCAGTATTTT.